These 31 T cell receptor beta chains came from one sample sequenced in a study of cytotoxic CD8 clonotypes in ibrutinib-treated CLL. Sequencing used immunoSEQ multiplex PCR; TCRdb keeps in-frame clones, though not all of them. The profile shows fewer than 100,000 clones, about 85% of them singletons. Source: PBMCs, taken after 12 months of ibrutinib treatment. Source of these receptors: a human donor with chronic lymphocytic leukemia.

This chain links TRBV30 with TRBJ2-3; 7 bases fit TRBD1. CDR3 length: 15 amino acids. V trimming: 3 bases; J trimming: 2 bases; junction bases outside the gene matches: 8. The germline V gene encodes CDR1 GTSNPN and CDR2 SVGIG (reference sequence). CDR3 region: CAWRWPGTVTDTQYF. Written as DNA, the CDR3 is TGTGCCTGGAGGTGGCCCGGGACAGTCACAGATACGCAGTATTTT.

The chain uses TRBV5-1 and TRBJ2-2; the match to TRBD2 covers 10 bases. The CDR3 totals 15 residues. The ends lost 0 bases at V and 6 bases at J; junction bases unmatched: 2. Germline CDR1 and CDR2: SGHRS and YFSETQ. CDR3 sequence (DNA): TGCGCCAGCAGCTTGGGACTAGCGGGCCCCGGGGAGCTGTTTTTT. It is translated as CASSLGLAGPGELFF. The complete variable domain, with remaining parts taken from reference TRBV5-1 and TRBJ2-2, reads KAGVTQTPRYLIKTRGQQVTLSCSPISGHRSVSWYQQTPGQGLQFLFEYFSETQRNKGNFPGRFSGRQFSNSRSEMNVSTLELGDSALYLCASSLGLAGPGELFFGEGSRLTVL.

Worth noting for this clone: At the DNA level, this CDR3 is encoded by other sequences in the same sample as well. The CDR3 is CAWSVGGYGYTF. CDR3 DNA: TGTGCCTGGTCCGTAGGGGGTTATGGCTACACCTTC. This chain joins TRBV30 and TRBJ1-2; TRBD1 might be the D (6 bases). V gave up 5 bases and J gave up 5 bases, with 12 bases separating them. The CDR3 covers 12 residues. Germline lookup yields CDR1 GTSNPN and CDR2 SVGIG (reference sequence). The full variable domain, completed using reference TRBV30 and TRBJ1-2, is SQTIHQWPATLVQPVGSPLSLECTVEGTSNPNLYWYRQAAGRGLQLLFYSVGIGQISSEVPQNLSASRPQDRQFILSSKKLLLSDSGFYLCAWSVGGYGYTFGSGTRLTVV.

The chain has TRBV28 and TRBJ1-1, with 7 bases aligning to TRBD1. With 3 bases clipped from V and 10 bases from J, the junction kept 5 bases outside the gene matches. Looked up from germline, CDR1 is MDHEN and CDR2 is SYDVKM. This CDR3 is 12 amino acids long. The CDR3 sequence is CASSFGQGGAFF. CDR3 sequence (DNA): TGTGCCAGCAGTTTCGGGCAGGGGGGAGCTTTCTTT.

This clone came up a few times. The chain recombines TRBV5-4 with TRBJ2-3; 12 bases agree with TRBD2. The CDR3 has 16 amino acids. The J segment lost 5 bases and the V segment lost 2 bases, leaving 6 bases of the junction unmatched. Germline CDR1 reads SGHNT; CDR2 reads YYREEE (reference sequence). The CDR3 here is CASSFRLAGEVDTQYF. CDR3 nucleotides: TGTGCCAGCAGCTTCAGACTAGCGGGGGAGGTAGATACGCAGTATTTT. Based on the CDR3 plus reference TRBV5-4 and TRBJ2-3, the full variable domain is ETGVTQSPTHLIKTRGQQVTLRCSSQSGHNTVSWYQQALGQGPQFIFQYYREEENGRGNFPPRFSGLQFPNYSSELNVNALELDDSALYLCASSFRLAGEVDTQYFGPGTRLTVL.

The J gene is TRBJ2-5, the V gene TRBV9, with 7 nucleotides matching TRBD1. V gave up 1 base and J gave up 10 bases; unmatched junction bases: 4. Germline V lookup: CDR1 SGDLS, CDR2 YYNGEE. The CDR3 extends over 12 amino acids. The CDR3 protein is CASSVSGDSQYF. Written as DNA, the CDR3 is TGTGCCAGCAGCGTAAGTGGGGACAGCCAGTACTTC.

This chain joins TRBV6-6 and TRBJ2-7; the D gene is possibly TRBD1 (8 bases). Germline CDR1 and CDR2: MNHNY and SVGAGI (reference sequence). Trimming cost V 6 bases and J 2 bases, with 14 bases left between them. The CDR3 is 14 residues long. CDR3 protein: CASRGTGGAYEQYF. The CDR3, as DNA: TGTGCCAGCAGAGGTACAGGGGGGGCCTACGAGCAGTACTTC.

The chain employs TRBV5-1 and TRBJ1-6, with TRBD1 matching over 8 bases. This CDR3 is built from 14 residues. Looked up from germline, CDR1 is SGHRS and CDR2 is YFSETQ. The V segment lost 5 bases and the J segment 7 bases; nucleotides outside the gene matches: 5. The CDR3 is CASRGTGGNSPLHF. CDR3 bases: TGCGCCAGCAGGGGTACAGGGGGGAATTCACCCCTCCACTTT.

The chain carries TRBV4-3 and TRBJ1-2, with 8 bases matching TRBD1. The germline gives CDR1 LGHNA, CDR2 YSLEER. This CDR3 comprises 13 residues. J was trimmed by 7 bases and V by 5 bases; bases with no gene match: 6. The CDR3 DNA is TGCGCCAGCAGCGAAACAGGGGGTATTGGCTACACCTTC. This encodes CASSETGGIGYTF.

The chain employs TRBV28 and TRBJ1-2, with D perhaps matching TRBD1 (5 bases). CDR1 and CDR2 from the germline V gene are MDHEN and SYDVKM. V lost 3 bases and J 4 bases, leaving 9 bases between the germline ends. This CDR3 region has 13 residues. CDR3 residues: CASSLRGSYGYTF. CDR3 in DNA: TGTGCCAGCAGTTTGCGGGGGTCCTATGGCTACACCTTC.

This chain joins TRBV5-1 and TRBJ2-3, with TRBD1 as a possible D gene (6 bases). CDR1 is SGHRS and CDR2 is YFSETQ in the germline V gene. The CDR3 runs 14 residues. Trimming shortened V by 4 bases and J by 2 bases, and 11 bases separated the two germline ends. The CDR3 DNA reads as TGCGCCAGCAGCGGAGGACAGTCCACAGATACGCAGTATTTT. Protein: CASSGGQSTDTQYF.

The chain carries TRBV7-9 and TRBJ2-4; D gene uncertain. The CDR3 covers 14 residues. V was clipped by 1 base and J by 6 bases, with 10 bases between them. Per germline, CDR1 SEHNR and CDR2 FQNEAQ (reference sequence). CDR3 amino acids: CASSLGTAPNIQYF. CDR3 nucleotides: TGTGCCAGCAGCTTAGGAACAGCCCCAAACATTCAGTACTTC. The full variable domain, completed using reference TRBV7-9 and TRBJ2-4, is DTGVSQNPRHKITKRGQNVTFRCDPISEHNRLYWYRQTLGQGPEFLTYFQNEAQLEKSRLLSDRFSAERPKGSFSTLEIQRTEQGDSAMYLCASSLGTAPNIQYFGAGTRLSVL.

To note about this clone: An end of the junction differs from the germline gene, which may be a read error. This chain joins TRBV12-5 and TRBJ1-1, with TRBD1 matching over 7 bases. CDR1 LGHNT and CDR2 FRNRAP come from the germline V gene. CDR3 length: 12 amino acids. This chain's CDR3 is CASGRGGTQAFF. CDR3 sequence (DNA): TGTGCTAGTGGCCGAGGGGGCACTCAAGCTTTCTTT.

The V gene is TRBV4-2, the J gene TRBJ2-5; tentatively, D is TRBD2 (5 bases). Near its end, the DNA agrees better with TRBJ2-7, so the J call may be wrong. The length of the CDR3 is 15 residues. From germline, CDR1 is LGHNA and CDR2 YNFKEQ. The CDR3 DNA follows: TGTGCCAGCAGCCAAGAGAGCTGGGGAGCCTACGAGCAGTACTTC. The encoded protein is CASSQESWGAYEQYF.

The V call is TRBV28, the J call TRBJ1-6; D is undetermined. Between the trimmed V and J ends, which lost 0 bases and 7 bases, there was a span of 4 bases. In germline, CDR1 is MDHEN, CDR2 SYDVKM. CDR3 size: 13 residues. The CDR3 loop reads CASSLWSNSPLHF. The CDR3 region has the DNA TGTGCCAGCAGTTTATGGTCGAATTCACCCCTCCACTTT.

The chain employs TRBV18 and TRBJ2-7; 8 nucleotides align to TRBD1. This CDR3 has 14 residues. Looked up from germline, CDR1 is KGHSH and CDR2 is LQKENI. V was clipped by 4 bases and J by 7 bases; unmatched bases: 9. The CDR3 is CASSQETGGGEQYF. The DNA of the CDR3 is TGTGCCAGCTCACAAGAAACAGGGGGTGGGGAGCAGTACTTC.

This chain uses TRBV21-1 with TRBJ2-5; the tabulated D call, TRBD1, remains unverified against the DNA. TRBV21-1 has pseudogene status. The CDR3 totals 16 residues. Written as DNA, the CDR3 is TGTGCCAGCAGCACCCAGGACAGCTTAGGCCAAGAGACCCAGTACTTC. Amino acid sequence: CASSTQDSLGQETQYF.

This chain uses TRBV18 with TRBJ2-6; D unclear. Germline V lookup: CDR1 KGHSH, CDR2 LQKENI. V gave up 4 bases and J gave up 0 bases, with 4 bases separating them. The CDR3 is made up of 14 amino acids. The CDR3 sequence: CASSQSSGANVLTF. CDR3 bases: TGTGCCAGCTCACAAAGCTCTGGGGCCAACGTCCTGACTTTC. The variable domain in full, completed from reference TRBV18 and TRBJ2-6, reads NAGVMQNPRHLVRRRGQEARLRCSPMKGHSHVYWYRQLPEEGLKFMVYLQKENIIDESGMPKERFSAEFPKEGPSILRIQQVVRGDSAAYFCASSQSSGANVLTFGAGSRLTVL.

V and J are TRBV7-6 and TRBJ2-1; D is possibly TRBD1 (6 bases). The V gene lost 1 base and the J gene lost 5 bases, with 12 bases spanning the gap. The length of the CDR3 is 15 residues. Germline CDR1 SGHVS, CDR2 FNYEAQ. The CDR3 reads CASSLVPGQNNEQFF. The CDR3 bases are TGTGCCAGCAGCTTAGTTCCCGGACAGAACAATGAGCAGTTCTTC.

This clone has at least ten counts. V is TRBV11-2 and J is TRBJ1-3, with D hard to call. V lost 3 bases and J 2 bases, leaving 8 bases between the germline ends. Germline V lookup: CDR1 SGHAT, CDR2 FQNNGV. The CDR3 is 14 amino acids. The CDR3 region is CASSLGTTGNTIYF. The DNA of the CDR3 is TGTGCCAGCAGCTTGGGCACCACTGGAAACACCATATATTTT.

The chain employs TRBV28 and TRBJ2-3, with D tentatively TRBD1 (6 bases). V was shortened by 2 bases and J by 1 base, with 22 bases between the two germline ends. Germline lookup yields CDR1 MDHEN and CDR2 SYDVKM. This CDR3 spans 19 amino acids. The CDR3 sequence is CASSLVSQGQLWGTDTQYF. For the CDR3, the DNA is TGTGCCAGCAGTTTAGTCTCCCAAGGACAGCTGTGGGGCACAGATACGCAGTATTTT. The variable domain in full, completed from reference TRBV28 and TRBJ2-3, reads DVKVTQSSRYLVKRTGEKVFLECVQDMDHENMFWYRQDPGLGLRLIYFSYDVKMKEKGDIPEGYSVSREKKERFSLILESASTNQTSMYLCASSLVSQGQLWGTDTQYFGPGTRLTVL.

The chain is built from TRBV16 and TRBJ1-1, with 9 nucleotides matching TRBD1. Germline CDR1 is KGHSY and CDR2 is FQNENV. Unmatched junction bases numbered 0, after V lost 4 bases and J lost 3 bases. CDR3 length equals 13 residues. CDR3 nucleotide sequence: TGTGCCAGCAGCCGACAGGGGGACACTGAAGCTTTCTTT. Amino acids: CASSRQGDTEAFF.

This clone was observed many times. The V gene is TRBV15, the J gene TRBJ2-1; 8 positions match TRBD2. Germline values: CDR1 LNHNV, CDR2 YYDKDF (reference sequence). V trimming: 5 bases; J trimming: 3 bases; junction bases outside the gene matches: 6. This CDR3 contains 15 residues. The CDR3 sequence is CATSHPGGGYNEQFF. The DNA of the CDR3 is TGTGCCACCAGCCACCCGGGGGGGGGCTACAATGAGCAGTTCTTC. The whole variable domain, filled in from reference TRBV15 and TRBJ2-1, reads DAMVIQNPRYQVTQFGKPVTLSCSQTLNHNVMYWYQQKSSQAPKLLFHYYDKDFNNEADTPDNFQSRRPNTSFCFLDIRSPGLGDTAMYLCATSHPGGGYNEQFFGPGTRLTVL.

The gene calls are TRBV27 and TRBJ2-7; TRBD1 matches 11 bases. V shed 6 bases and J 4 bases; nucleotides not matched to a gene: 8. The CDR3 length is 15 residues. Germline lookup yields CDR1 MNHEY and CDR2 SMNVEV (reference sequence). The CDR3 region is CASSRPGQGVYEQYF. The CDR3 nucleotides are TGTGCCAGCAGCCGACCGGGACAGGGGGTTTACGAGCAGTACTTC.

DNA of the CDR3: TGCGCCAGCAGCTTCCAAGAGACCCAGTACTTC. Protein product: CASSFQETQYF. This chain joins TRBV23-1 and TRBJ2-5, with unresolved D. TRBV23-1 is noted as an ORF with a role that remains uncertain. This CDR3 has 11 residues. Trimming stripped 6 bases from V and 1 base from J, with 3 bases between.

V gene TRBV4-2 combines with J gene TRBJ2-5, with TRBD2 matching 7 bases. This CDR3 is built from 14 residues. V lost 0 bases and J lost 5; bases outside the gene matches: 3. From germline, CDR1 is LGHNA and CDR2 YNFKEQ. CDR3 region: CASSQERRGETQYF. CDR3 in DNA: TGTGCCAGCAGCCAAGAAAGGCGGGGGGAGACCCAGTACTTC.

The chain carries TRBV7-2 and TRBJ1-2; TRBD1 might be the D (6 bases). This CDR3 is built from 17 residues. The V end lost 0 bases, the J end lost 8 bases, and 22 bases lay between the germline ends. The V gene's germline CDR1 is SGHTA and CDR2 FQGNSA. In DNA, the CDR3 is TGTGCCAGCAGCTTAGCGTCGGGGGGCCCGTTTATGCTCGGCTACACCTTC. It yields the protein CASSLASGGPFMLGYTF.

This clone was detected once. V and J are TRBV7-2 and TRBJ2-3; 10 nucleotides align to TRBD1. The CDR3 is 15 amino acids. CDR1 and CDR2 (germline): SGHTA, FQGNSA. The junction had 9 bases not matched to a gene; V was cut back by 5 bases and J by 7 bases. CDR3 sequence: CASSPGQGRGNTQYF. CDR3 coding DNA: TGTGCCAGCAGCCCGGGACAGGGGAGGGGAAATACGCAGTATTTT. The whole variable domain, remainder taken from reference TRBV7-2 and TRBJ2-3, is GAGVSQSPSNKVTEKGKDVELRCDPISGHTALYWYRQSLGQGLEFLIYFQGNSAPDKSGLPSDRFSAERTGGSVSTLTIQRTQQEDSAVYLCASSPGQGRGNTQYFGPGTRLTVL.

The chain employs TRBV27 and TRBJ1-5; D is unresolved. Germline V gene data show CDR1 as MNHEY and CDR2 as SMNVEV (reference sequence). Trimming left V 4 bases short and J 0 bases short, with 4 bases between. The length of the CDR3 is 13 residues. The CDR3 here is CASSSYSNQPQHF. CDR3 DNA sequence: TGTGCCAGCAGTTCTTATAGCAATCAGCCCCAGCATTTT.

This chain links TRBV23-1 with TRBJ2-5; TRBD1 or TRBD2 may be the D gene (6 bases each). TRBV23-1 is an ORF, with its function uncertain. With 6 bases removed from V and 5 bases from J, the gap between germline ends came to 19 bases. The CDR3 loop spans 15 amino acids. CDR3 region: CASSPWGAPGETQYF. CDR3 sequence (DNA): TGCGCCAGCAGCCCGTGGGGGGCCCCAGGTGAGACCCAGTACTTC.

The V gene is TRBV5-1, the J gene TRBJ1-3; D gene ambiguous. Germline-derived CDR1 and CDR2 are SGHRS and YFSETQ. The ends were cut back, 0 bases at V and 0 bases at J, with 4 bases in the middle. CDR3 length: 14 residues. CDR3 sequence: CASSLAYSGNTIYF. CDR3 in DNA: TGCGCCAGCAGCTTGGCCTACTCTGGAAACACCATATATTTT.